This T cell receptor (beta chain) was sequenced during a study of blood T cell repertoires in COVID-19. The overall study: Sites in the United States, Italy and Spain provided acute and convalescent COVID-19 samples.

Participants were aged about 18 to 90 years, lived in over 20 US areas, and enrolled virtually. The assay was immunoSEQ multiplex PCR, and TCRdb's table has in-frame clones only and misses some. The repertoire holds 220,000 or so clones, with about 90% as singletons. The CDR3 sequence is 15 residues long. The V gene end was trimmed by 6 bases and the J gene end by 1 base; junction bases not matched to a gene: 4. Germline V gives CDR1 MNHEY, CDR2 SMNVEV (reference sequence). The sequencing sample was made of PBMCs or T cells enriched from blood (not recorded which). The TCR was taken from a man aged 45-65 years who had been exposed to COVID-19. The chain uses TRBV27 and TRBJ1-5; 9 bases match TRBD1. The CDR3 is CASREGQGSNQPQHF. Here the CDR3 DNA reads TGTGCCAGCAGGGAGGGACAGGGCAGCAATCAGCCCCAGCATTTT.